Listed here is a single T cell receptor (beta chain). In the original workflow: Amplification from reference gene primers served as the basis for estimated nucleated cell counts. This table comes from immunoSEQ multiplex PCR, and its TCRdb copy is limited to in-frame clones, with some not included. That table is the source of V, J and clone size, and D and trimming were worked out from the DNA. The sample holds roughly 250,000 clones, around nine tenths seen once. This sample was included in a study of blood T cell repertoires in COVID-19. The germline gives CDR1 KGHDR, CDR2 SFDVKD. Trimming left V 7 bases short and J 2 bases short, with 10 bases between. The CDR3 has 13 amino acids.

The origin of this receptor is a woman aged 18-29 years who had recovered from COVID-19. V and J are TRBV24-1 and TRBJ1-2, with unresolved D. The sample comprised PBMCs or T cells enriched from blood (not recorded which). This CDR3 reads CATSEGGNYGYTF. The CDR3, as DNA: TGTGCCACCAGCGAGGGCGGCAACTATGGCTACACCTTC.